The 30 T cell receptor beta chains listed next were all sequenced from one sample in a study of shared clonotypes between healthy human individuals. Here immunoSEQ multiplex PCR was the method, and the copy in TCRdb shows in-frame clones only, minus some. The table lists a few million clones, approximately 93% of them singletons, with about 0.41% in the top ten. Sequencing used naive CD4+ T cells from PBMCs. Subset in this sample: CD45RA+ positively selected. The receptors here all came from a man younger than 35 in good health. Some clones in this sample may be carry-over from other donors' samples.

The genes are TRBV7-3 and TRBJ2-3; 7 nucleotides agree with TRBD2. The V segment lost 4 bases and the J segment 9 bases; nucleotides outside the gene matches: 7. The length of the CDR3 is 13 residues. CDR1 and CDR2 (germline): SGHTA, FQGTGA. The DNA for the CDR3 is TGTGCCAGCAGCTCCCCCGCGGGAGACACGCAGTATTTT. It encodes CASSSPAGDTQYF.

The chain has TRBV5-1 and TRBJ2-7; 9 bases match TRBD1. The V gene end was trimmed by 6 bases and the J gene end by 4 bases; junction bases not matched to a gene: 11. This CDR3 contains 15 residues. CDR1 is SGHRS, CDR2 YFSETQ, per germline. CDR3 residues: CASTSGTGLVYEQYF. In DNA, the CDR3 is TGCGCCAGCACCTCAGGGACAGGGCTAGTGTACGAGCAGTACTTC.

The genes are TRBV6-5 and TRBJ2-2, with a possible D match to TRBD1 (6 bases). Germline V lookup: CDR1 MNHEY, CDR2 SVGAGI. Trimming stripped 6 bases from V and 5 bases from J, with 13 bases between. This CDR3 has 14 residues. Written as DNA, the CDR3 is TGTGCCAGCAGCCTCATGAGGGGGACCGGGGAGCTGTTTTTT. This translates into CASSLMRGTGELFF.

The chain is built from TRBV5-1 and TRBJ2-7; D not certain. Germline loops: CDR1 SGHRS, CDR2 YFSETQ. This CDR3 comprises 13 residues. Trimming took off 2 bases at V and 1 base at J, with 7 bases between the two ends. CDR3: CASSFLLSYEQYF. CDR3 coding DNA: TGCGCCAGCAGCTTCCTCTTGTCCTACGAGCAGTACTTC.

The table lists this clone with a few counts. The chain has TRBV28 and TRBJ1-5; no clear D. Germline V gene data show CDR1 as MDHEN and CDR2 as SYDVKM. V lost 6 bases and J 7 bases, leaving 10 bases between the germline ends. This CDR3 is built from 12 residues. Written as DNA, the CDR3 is TGTGCCAGCAGCCCGGTGGGGCAGCCCCAGCATTTT. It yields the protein CASSPVGQPQHF.

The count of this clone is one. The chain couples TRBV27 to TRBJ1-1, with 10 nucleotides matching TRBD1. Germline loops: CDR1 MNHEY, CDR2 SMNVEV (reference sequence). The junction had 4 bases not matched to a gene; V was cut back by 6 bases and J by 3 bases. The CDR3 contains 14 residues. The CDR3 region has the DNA TGTGCCAGCAGGGGGACAGGGGTGGACACTGAAGCTTTCTTT. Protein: CASRGTGVDTEAFF.

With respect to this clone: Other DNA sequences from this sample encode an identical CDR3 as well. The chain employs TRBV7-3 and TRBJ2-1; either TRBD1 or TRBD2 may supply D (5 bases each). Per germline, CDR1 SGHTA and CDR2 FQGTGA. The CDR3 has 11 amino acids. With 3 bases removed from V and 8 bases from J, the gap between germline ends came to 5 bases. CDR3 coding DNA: TGTGCCAGCAGCTTGGGGGATGAGCAGTTCTTC. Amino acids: CASSLGDEQFF.

CDR3 in amino acids: CASRPTGLGKTEAFF. The CDR3 DNA reads as TGTGCCAGCAGGCCGACAGGGCTTGGGAAAACTGAAGCTTTCTTT. This chain links TRBV9 with TRBJ1-1, with 7 bases that match TRBD1. CDR3 size: 15 residues. V was pared by 5 bases and J by 5 bases, with 12 bases of the junction left unmatched. Germline V gene sequence: CDR1 SGDLS, CDR2 YYNGEE.

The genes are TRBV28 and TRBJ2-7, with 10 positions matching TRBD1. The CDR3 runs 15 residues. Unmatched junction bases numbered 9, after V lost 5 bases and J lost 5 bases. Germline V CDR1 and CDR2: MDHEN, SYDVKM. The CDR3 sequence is CASSKGQGNSHEQYF. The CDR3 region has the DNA TGTGCCAGCAGTAAGGGACAGGGGAATAGCCACGAGCAGTACTTC.

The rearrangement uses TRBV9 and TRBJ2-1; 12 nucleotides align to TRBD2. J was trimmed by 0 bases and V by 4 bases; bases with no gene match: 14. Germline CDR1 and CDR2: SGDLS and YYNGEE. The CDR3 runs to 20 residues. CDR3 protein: CASSSRWGLAGGSSYNEQFF. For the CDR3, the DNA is TGTGCCAGCAGCTCTCGATGGGGTCTAGCGGGAGGGAGCTCCTACAATGAGCAGTTCTTC.

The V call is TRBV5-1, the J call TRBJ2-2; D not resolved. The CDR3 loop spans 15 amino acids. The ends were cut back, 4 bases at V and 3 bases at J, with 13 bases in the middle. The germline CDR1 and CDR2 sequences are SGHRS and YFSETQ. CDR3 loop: CASSKDGLDTGELFF. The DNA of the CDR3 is TGCGCCAGCAGCAAGGACGGATTAGACACCGGGGAGCTGTTTTTT. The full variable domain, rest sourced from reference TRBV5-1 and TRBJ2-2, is KAGVTQTPRYLIKTRGQQVTLSCSPISGHRSVSWYQQTPGQGLQFLFEYFSETQRNKGNFPGRFSGRQFSNSRSEMNVSTLELGDSALYLCASSKDGLDTGELFFGEGSRLTVL.

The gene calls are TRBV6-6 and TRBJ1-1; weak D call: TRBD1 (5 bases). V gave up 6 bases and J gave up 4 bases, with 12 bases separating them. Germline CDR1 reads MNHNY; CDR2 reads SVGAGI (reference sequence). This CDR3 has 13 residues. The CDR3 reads CASRGPQGTEAFF. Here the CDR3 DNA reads TGTGCCAGCAGAGGGCCTCAGGGCACTGAAGCTTTCTTT.

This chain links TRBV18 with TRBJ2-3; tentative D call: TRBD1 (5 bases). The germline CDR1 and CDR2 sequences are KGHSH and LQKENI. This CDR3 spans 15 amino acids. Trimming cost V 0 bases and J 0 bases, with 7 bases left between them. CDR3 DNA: TGTGCCAGCTCACCACCGACAGTTAGCACAGATACGCAGTATTTT. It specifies CASSPPTVSTDTQYF.

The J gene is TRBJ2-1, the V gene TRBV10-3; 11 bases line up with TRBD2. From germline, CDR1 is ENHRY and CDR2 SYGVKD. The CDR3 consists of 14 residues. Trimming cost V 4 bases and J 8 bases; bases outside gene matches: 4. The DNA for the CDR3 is TGTGCCATCAGTGGACTAGCGGGGATCGATGAGCAGTTCTTC. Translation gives CAISGLAGIDEQFF.

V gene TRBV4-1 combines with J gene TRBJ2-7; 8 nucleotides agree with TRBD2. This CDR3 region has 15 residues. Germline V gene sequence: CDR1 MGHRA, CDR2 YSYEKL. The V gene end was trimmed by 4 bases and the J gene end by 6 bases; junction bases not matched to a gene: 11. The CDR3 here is CASSRERTSPREQYF. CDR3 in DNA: TGCGCCAGCAGCCGAGAACGGACTAGCCCCCGCGAGCAGTACTTC.

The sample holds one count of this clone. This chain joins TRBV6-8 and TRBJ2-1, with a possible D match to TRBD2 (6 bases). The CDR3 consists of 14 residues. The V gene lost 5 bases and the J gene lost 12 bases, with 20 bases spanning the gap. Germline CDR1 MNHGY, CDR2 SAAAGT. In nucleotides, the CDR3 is TGTGCCAGCAGTGCGGGGTGGCGTTCCAAGGGGCAGTTCTTC. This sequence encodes CASSAGWRSKGQFF.

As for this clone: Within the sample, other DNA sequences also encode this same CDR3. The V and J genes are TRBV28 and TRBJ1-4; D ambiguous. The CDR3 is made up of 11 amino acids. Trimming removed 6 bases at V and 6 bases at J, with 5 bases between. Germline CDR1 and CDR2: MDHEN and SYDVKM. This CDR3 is CASRGYEKLFF. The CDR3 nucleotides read TGTGCCAGCAGGGGTTATGAAAAACTGTTTTTT.

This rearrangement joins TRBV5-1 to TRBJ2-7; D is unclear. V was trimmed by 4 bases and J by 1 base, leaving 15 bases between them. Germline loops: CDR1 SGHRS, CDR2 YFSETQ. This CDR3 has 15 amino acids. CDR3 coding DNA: TGCGCCAGCAGCCCATTGGACCGAAATTCCTACGAGCAGTACTTC. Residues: CASSPLDRNSYEQYF.

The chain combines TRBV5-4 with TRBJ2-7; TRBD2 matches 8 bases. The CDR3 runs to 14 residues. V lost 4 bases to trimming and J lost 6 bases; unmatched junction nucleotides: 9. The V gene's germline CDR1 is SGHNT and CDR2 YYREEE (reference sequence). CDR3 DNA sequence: TGTGCCAGCAGCCTCCGCGGGGGGCGTAGCGAGCAGTACTTC. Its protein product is CASSLRGGRSEQYF.

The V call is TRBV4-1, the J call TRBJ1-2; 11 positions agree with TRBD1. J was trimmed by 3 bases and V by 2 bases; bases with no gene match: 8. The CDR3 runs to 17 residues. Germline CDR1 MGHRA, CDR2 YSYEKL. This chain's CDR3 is CASSQRTGGGFDYGYTF. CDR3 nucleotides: TGCGCCAGCAGCCAACGGACAGGGGGCGGGTTCGACTATGGCTACACCTTC.

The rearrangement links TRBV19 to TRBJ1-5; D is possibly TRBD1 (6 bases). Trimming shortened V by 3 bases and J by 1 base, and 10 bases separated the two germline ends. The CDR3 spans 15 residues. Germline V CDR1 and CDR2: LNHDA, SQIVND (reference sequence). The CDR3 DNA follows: TGTGCCAGTAGTATGGGGGCTGGGAGCAATCAGCCCCAGCATTTT. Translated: CASSMGAGSNQPQHF. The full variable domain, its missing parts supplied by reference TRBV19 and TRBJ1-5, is DGGITQSPKYLFRKEGQNVTLSCEQNLNHDAMYWYRQDPGQGLRLIYYSQIVNDFQKGDIAEGYSVSREKKESFPLTVTSAQKNPTAFYLCASSMGAGSNQPQHFGDGTRLSIL.

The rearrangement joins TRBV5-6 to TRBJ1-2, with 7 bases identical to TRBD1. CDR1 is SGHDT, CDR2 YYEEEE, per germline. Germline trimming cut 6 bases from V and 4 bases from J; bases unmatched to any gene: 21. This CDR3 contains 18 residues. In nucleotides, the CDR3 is TGTGCCAGCACCTACTTCGGACAGGCTTTACTCCGCCGCTATGGCTACACCTTC. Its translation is CASTYFGQALLRRYGYTF. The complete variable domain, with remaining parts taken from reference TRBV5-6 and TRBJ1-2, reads DAGVTQSPTHLIKTRGQQVTLRCSPKSGHDTVSWYQQALGQGPQFIFQYYEEEERQRGNFPDRFSGHQFPNYSSELNVNALLLGDSALYLCASTYFGQALLRRYGYTFGSGTRLTVV.

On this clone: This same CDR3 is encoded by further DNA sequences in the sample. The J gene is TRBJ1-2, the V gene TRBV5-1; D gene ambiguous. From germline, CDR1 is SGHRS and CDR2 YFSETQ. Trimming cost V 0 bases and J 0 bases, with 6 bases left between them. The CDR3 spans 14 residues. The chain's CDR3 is CASSLEGSNYGYTF. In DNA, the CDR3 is TGCGCCAGCAGCTTGGAAGGGTCTAACTATGGCTACACCTTC.

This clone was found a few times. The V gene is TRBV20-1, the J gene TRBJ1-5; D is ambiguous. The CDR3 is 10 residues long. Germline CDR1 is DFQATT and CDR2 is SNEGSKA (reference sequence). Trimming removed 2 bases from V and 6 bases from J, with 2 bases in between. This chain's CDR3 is CSARCQPQHF. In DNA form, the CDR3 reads TGCAGTGCTAGATGTCAGCCCCAGCATTTT.

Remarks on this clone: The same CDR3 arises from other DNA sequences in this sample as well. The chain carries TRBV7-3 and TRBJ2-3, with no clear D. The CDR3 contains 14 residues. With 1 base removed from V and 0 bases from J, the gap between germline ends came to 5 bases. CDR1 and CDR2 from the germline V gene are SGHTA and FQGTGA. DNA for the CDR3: TGTGCCAGCAGCTTAATCCCGAGCACAGATACGCAGTATTTT. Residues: CASSLIPSTDTQYF. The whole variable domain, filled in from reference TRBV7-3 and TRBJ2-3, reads GAGVSQTPSNKVTEKGKYVELRCDPISGHTALYWYRQSLGQGPEFLIYFQGTGAADDSGLPNDRFFAVRPEGSVSTLKIQRTERGDSAVYLCASSLIPSTDTQYFGPGTRLTVL.

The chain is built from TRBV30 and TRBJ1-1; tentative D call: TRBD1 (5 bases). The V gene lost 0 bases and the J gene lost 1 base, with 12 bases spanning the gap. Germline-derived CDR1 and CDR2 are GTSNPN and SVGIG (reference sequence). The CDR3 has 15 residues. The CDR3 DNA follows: TGTGCCTGGAGTGTTTGGGGCAGCCCGAACACTGAAGCTTTCTTT. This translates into CAWSVWGSPNTEAFF. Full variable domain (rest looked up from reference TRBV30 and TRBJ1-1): SQTIHQWPATLVQPVGSPLSLECTVEGTSNPNLYWYRQAAGRGLQLLFYSVGIGQISSEVPQNLSASRPQDRQFILSSKKLLLSDSGFYLCAWSVWGSPNTEAFFGQGTRLTVV.

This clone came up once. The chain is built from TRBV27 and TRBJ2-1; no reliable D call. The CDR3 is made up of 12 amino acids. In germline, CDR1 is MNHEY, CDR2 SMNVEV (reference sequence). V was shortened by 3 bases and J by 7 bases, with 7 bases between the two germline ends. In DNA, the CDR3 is TGTGCCAGCAGTTTCGGGTGGAATGAGCAGTTCTTC. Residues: CASSFGWNEQFF.

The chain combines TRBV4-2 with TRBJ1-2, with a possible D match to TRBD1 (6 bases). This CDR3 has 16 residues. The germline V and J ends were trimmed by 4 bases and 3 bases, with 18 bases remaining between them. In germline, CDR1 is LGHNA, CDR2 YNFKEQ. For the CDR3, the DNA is TGTGCCAGCAGCCCAAGTAGATCCAGGGGCGACTATGGCTACACCTTC. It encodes CASSPSRSRGDYGYTF.

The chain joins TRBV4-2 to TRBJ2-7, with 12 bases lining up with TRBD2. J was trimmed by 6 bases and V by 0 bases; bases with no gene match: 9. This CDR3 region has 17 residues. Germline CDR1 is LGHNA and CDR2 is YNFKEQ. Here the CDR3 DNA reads TGTGCCAGCAGCCAAGATCTTGGTGGACTAGCGGGAAGCGAGCAGTACTTC. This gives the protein CASSQDLGGLAGSEQYF.

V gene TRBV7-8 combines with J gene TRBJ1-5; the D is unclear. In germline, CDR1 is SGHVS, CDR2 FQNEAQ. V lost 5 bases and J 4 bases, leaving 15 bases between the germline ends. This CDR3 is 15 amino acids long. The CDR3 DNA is TGTGCCAGCAGCCCGCGCGAAGGAATTAATCAGCCCCAGCATTTT. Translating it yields CASSPREGINQPQHF. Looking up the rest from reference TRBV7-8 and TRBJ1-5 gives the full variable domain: GAGVSQSPRYKVAKRGQDVALRCDPISGHVSLFWYQQALGQGPEFLTYFQNEAQLDKSGLPSDRFFAERPEGSVSTLKIQRTQQEDSAVYLCASSPREGINQPQHFGDGTRLSIL.